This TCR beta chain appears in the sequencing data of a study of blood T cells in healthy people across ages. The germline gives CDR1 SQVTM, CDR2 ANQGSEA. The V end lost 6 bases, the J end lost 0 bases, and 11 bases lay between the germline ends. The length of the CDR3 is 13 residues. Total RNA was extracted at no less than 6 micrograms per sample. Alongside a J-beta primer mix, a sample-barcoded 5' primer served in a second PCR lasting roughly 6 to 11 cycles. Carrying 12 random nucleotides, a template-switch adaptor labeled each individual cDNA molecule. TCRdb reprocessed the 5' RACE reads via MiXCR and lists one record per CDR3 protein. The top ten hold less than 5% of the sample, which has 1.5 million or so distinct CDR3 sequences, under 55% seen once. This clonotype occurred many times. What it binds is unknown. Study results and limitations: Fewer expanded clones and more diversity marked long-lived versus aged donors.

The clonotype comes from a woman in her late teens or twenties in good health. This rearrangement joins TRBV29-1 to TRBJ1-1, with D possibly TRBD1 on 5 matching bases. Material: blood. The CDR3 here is CSVMGRMNTEAFF. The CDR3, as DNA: TGCAGCGTCATGGGGCGTATGAACACTGAAGCTTTCTTT. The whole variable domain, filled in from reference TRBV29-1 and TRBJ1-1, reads SAVISQKPSRDICQRGTSLTIQCQVDSQVTMMFWYRQQPGQSLTLIATANQGSEATYESGFVIDKFPISRPNLTFSTLTVSNMSPEDSSIYLCSVMGRMNTEAFFGQGTRLTVV.